This T cell receptor (beta chain) was captured in a study of blood T cell repertoires in COVID-19. V lost 5 bases and J lost 0, with 14 bases in between. Germline V lookup: CDR1 MNHEY, CDR2 SMNVEV (reference sequence). The CDR3 sequence is 15 residues long. TCRdb's table, derived via immunoSEQ multiplex PCR, lists solely in-frame clones and lacks some. Of roughly 300,000 clones listed, 65% to 85% were seen once; the top ten hold roughly 1.3%. The sequence was collected from a woman aged 50 to 65 with acute or convalescent COVID-19. The chain combines TRBV27 with TRBJ2-7, with unresolved D. Sample: peripheral blood. This chain's CDR3 is CASSPYSYSSYEQYF. In nucleotides, the CDR3 is TGTGCCAGCAGTCCTTACAGCTATAGCTCCTACGAGCAGTACTTC.